The sequence of this T cell receptor (beta chain) was determined in a study of blood T cells in healthy people across ages. Through a sample-barcoded 5' primer and a J-beta primer mix, a second PCR was run for roughly 6 to 11 cycles. Each CDR3 protein is one row after TCRdb ran MiXCR on the 5' RACE reads. The table has about 590,000 distinct CDR3 sequences, about 28% seen once; the top ten hold 15% to 19%. This CDR3 contains 17 residues. The ends were cut back, 5 bases at V and 1 base at J, with 20 bases in the middle. Germline V gives CDR1 LGHDT, CDR2 YNNKEL (reference sequence). The rearrangement links TRBV3-1 to TRBJ2-5; no firm D call. The sample comprised blood. This TCR was recovered from a woman of 80 years or more in good health. The CDR3 DNA sequence: TGTGCCAGCAGCGAATCCGCCTCGAGCGAACTCCAAGAGACCCAGTACTTC. It encodes CASSESASSELQETQYF.